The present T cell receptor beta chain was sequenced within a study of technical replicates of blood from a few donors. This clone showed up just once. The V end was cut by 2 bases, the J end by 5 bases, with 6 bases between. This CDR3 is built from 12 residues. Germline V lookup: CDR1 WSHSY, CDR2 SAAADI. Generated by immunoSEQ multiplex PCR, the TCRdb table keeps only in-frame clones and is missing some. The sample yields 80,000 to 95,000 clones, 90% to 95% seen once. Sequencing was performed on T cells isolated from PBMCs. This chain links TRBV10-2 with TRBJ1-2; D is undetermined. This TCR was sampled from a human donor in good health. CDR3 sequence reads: CASSESGYGYTF. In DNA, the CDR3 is TGCGCCAGCAGTGAGAGCGGGTATGGCTACACCTTC.